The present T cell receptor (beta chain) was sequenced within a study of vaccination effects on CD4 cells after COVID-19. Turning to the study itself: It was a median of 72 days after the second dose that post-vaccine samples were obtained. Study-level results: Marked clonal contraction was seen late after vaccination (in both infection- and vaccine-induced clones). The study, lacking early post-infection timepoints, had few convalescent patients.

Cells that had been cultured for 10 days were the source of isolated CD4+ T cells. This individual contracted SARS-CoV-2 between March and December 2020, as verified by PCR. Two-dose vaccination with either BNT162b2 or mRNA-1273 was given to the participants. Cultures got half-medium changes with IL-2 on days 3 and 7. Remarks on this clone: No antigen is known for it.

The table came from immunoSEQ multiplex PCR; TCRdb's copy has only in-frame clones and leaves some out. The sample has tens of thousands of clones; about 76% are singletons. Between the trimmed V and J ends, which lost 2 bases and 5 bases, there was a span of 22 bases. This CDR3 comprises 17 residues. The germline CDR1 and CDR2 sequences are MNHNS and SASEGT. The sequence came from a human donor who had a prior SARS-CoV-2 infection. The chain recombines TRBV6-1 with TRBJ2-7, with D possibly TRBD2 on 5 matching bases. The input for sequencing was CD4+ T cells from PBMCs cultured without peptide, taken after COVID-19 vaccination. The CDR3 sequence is CASSEIGLPELWNEQYF. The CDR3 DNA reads TGTGCCAGCAGTGAAATCGGACTTCCCGAGCTTTGGAACGAGCAGTACTTC.